Following are 21 T cell receptor beta chains from one sample sequenced in a study of CD8+ T cells in alopecia areata (dated by TCRdb to between 2017 and 2018). This specimen's time point label, per the study, means: 4 weeks on oral tofacitinib. The treatment or condition label, read with the paper, signifies: oral pan-JAK inhibitor, 5-10 mg twice daily. The library was made by the immunoSEQ multiplex PCR assay. RNA was extracted from all samples and reverse transcribed into cDNA as template for TCR sequencing. TCRdb re-hosts the immuneACCESS table, in-frame sequences only. Its copies lack some clones; in the studies checked, an unresolved V gene accounts for under half of them, and the cause for the rest is not known. This sample lists around 140,000 clones; about 56% were detected once. The ten largest account for around a sixth of the sample. The material sequenced was CD8+ T cells sorted from blood, taken at week 4, from a patient treated with tofacitinib. Source of these receptors: a human donor with alopecia areata.

The gene calls are TRBV7-2 and TRBJ2-7, with a weak D call TRBD1 (6 bases). The germline gives CDR1 SGHTA, CDR2 FQGNSA. Trimming removed 5 bases at V and 2 bases at J, with 13 bases between. This CDR3 is 14 amino acids long. CDR3: CASSTDSETYEQYF. CDR3 DNA sequence: TGTGCCAGCAGCACGGACAGCGAGACCTACGAGCAGTACTTC.

This chain connects TRBV29-1 to TRBJ1-2; D gene ambiguous. V was trimmed by 4 bases and J by 5 bases, leaving 17 bases between them. CDR3 length equals 14 residues. Germline assignment: CDR1 SQVTM and CDR2 ANQGSEA. The DNA of the CDR3 is TGCAGCGTTGGACCACCAACGGAACGTTATGGCTACACCTTC. It specifies CSVGPPTERYGYTF.

V is TRBV5-6 and J is TRBJ1-2; TRBD1 agrees at 7 bases. This CDR3 is 15 amino acids long. Germline V gene lookup returns CDR1 SGHDT and CDR2 YYEEEE. The V gene end was trimmed by 0 bases and the J gene end by 1 base; junction bases not matched to a gene: 3. The CDR3 DNA reads as TGTGCCAGCAGCTTGGGGGACAGCTATAACTATGGCTACACCTTC. This translates into CASSLGDSYNYGYTF.

This clone was observed a few times. The chain has TRBV6-1 and TRBJ2-7; D gene ambiguous. Trimming pared 1 base from V and 7 bases from J, leaving 8 bases between. The CDR3 is made up of 12 amino acids. The germline V gene encodes CDR1 MNHNS and CDR2 SASEGT. CDR3 region: CASSEGVGEQYF. Written as DNA, the CDR3 is TGTGCCAGCAGTGAAGGTGTGGGGGAGCAGTACTTC.

The CDR3 reads CASSDEGETQYF. The CDR3, as DNA: TGTGCCAGCAGTGATGAGGGAGAGACCCAGTACTTC. The V and J genes are TRBV2 and TRBJ2-5, with D perhaps TRBD2 (5 bases). Trimming pared 3 bases from V and 4 bases from J, leaving 6 bases between. The CDR3 length is 12 residues. Per the germline V gene, CDR1 is SNHLY and CDR2 is FYNNEI. Looking up the rest from reference TRBV2 and TRBJ2-5 gives the full variable domain: EPEVTQTPSHQVTQMGQEVILRCVPISNHLYFYWYRQILGQKVEFLVSFYNNEISEKSEIFDDQFSVERPDGSNFTLKIRSTKLEDSAMYFCASSDEGETQYFGPGTRLLVL.

A single count supports this clone. This is likely an artifact of a read error, given a far larger clone one base away. Additional DNA sequences in this sample encode the identical CDR3. The rearrangement joins TRBV11-2 to TRBJ2-7; D gene uncertain. V gave up 5 bases and J gave up 1 base, with 3 bases separating them. The CDR3 contains 11 residues. Germline V CDR1 and CDR2: SGHAT, FQNNGV. DNA of the CDR3: TGTGCCAGCAGCGATTCCTACGAGCAGTACTTC. It translates to CASSDSYEQYF.

This clone has only a few counts. The same CDR3 can be traced to other DNA sequences in this sample. The genes are TRBV11-2 and TRBJ2-2; unclear D gene. CDR1 SGHAT and CDR2 FQNNGV come from the germline V gene. The CDR3 loop spans 15 amino acids. V was pared by 1 base and J by 4 bases, with 10 bases between. For the CDR3, the DNA is TGTGCCAGCAGCTTAGTAGGCAGACTCACCGGGGAGCTGTTTTTT. Translation: CASSLVGRLTGELFF.

This clone was recorded a few times. The V and J genes are TRBV27 and TRBJ1-1, with TRBD1 identical over 8 bases. The CDR3 has 16 amino acids. Germline V gene lookup returns CDR1 MNHEY and CDR2 SMNVEV (reference sequence). The ends lost 5 bases at V and 4 bases at J; junction bases unmatched: 12. CDR3 sequence reads: CASSTPRQGQGTEAFF. The DNA for the CDR3 is TGTGCCAGCAGTACCCCCCGACAGGGGCAGGGCACTGAAGCTTTCTTT.

The chain combines TRBV4-1 with TRBJ2-6; 7 bases are shared with TRBD1. This CDR3 has 16 amino acids. Germline CDR1 MGHRA, CDR2 YSYEKL. Trimming cost V 3 bases and J 0 bases; bases outside gene matches: 2. The DNA for the CDR3 is TGCGCCAGCAGCCAGACAGGGAACTCTGGGGCCAACGTCCTGACTTTC. This codes for CASSQTGNSGANVLTF.

The chain carries TRBV7-9 and TRBJ2-7; maybe TRBD1 (5 bases). Germline lookup yields CDR1 SEHNR and CDR2 FQNEAQ (reference sequence). V lost 4 bases and J 4 bases, leaving 11 bases between the germline ends. CDR3 length: 13 amino acids. The CDR3 nucleotides are TGTGCCAGCAGCTCCCCGACAGAGTACGAGCAGTACTTC. This translates into CASSSPTEYEQYF.

The chain links TRBV7-6 to TRBJ2-1; D gene uncertain. The CDR3 is 13 residues long. V was trimmed by 2 bases and J by 9 bases, leaving 11 bases between them. The germline V gene has CDR1 SGHVS and CDR2 FNYEAQ. The CDR3 reads CASSLSPHLEQFF. The CDR3 DNA reads as TGTGCCAGCAGCTTATCCCCCCACCTTGAGCAGTTCTTC.

This rearrangement joins TRBV4-1 to TRBJ1-2; a weak D match, TRBD1 (6 bases). The germline V gene encodes CDR1 MGHRA and CDR2 YSYEKL. Trimming shortened V by 4 bases and J by 11 bases, and 29 bases separated the two germline ends. The CDR3 length is 17 residues. The DNA of the CDR3 is TGCGCCAGCAGCCCACTGGACAGCCAAGGGTTAACTACAGGTTACACCTTC. Translating it yields CASSPLDSQGLTTGYTF.

The rearrangement links TRBV27 to TRBJ1-5; D gene unclear. Trimming shortened V by 3 bases and J by 2 bases, and 8 bases separated the two germline ends. Germline CDR1 is MNHEY and CDR2 is SMNVEV (reference sequence). This CDR3 has 14 amino acids. CDR3 sequence (DNA): TGTGCCAGCAGTTTGAACCGAGGCAATCAGCCCCAGCATTTT. It encodes CASSLNRGNQPQHF.

This clone came up once. V and J are TRBV4-2 and TRBJ1-1; a possible D gene is TRBD1 (5 bases). The CDR3 is made up of 14 amino acids. The germline V gene has CDR1 LGHNA and CDR2 YNFKEQ. The V gene lost 0 bases and the J gene lost 7 bases, with 12 bases spanning the gap. CDR3 sequence: CASSQDGTELEAFF. Here the CDR3 DNA reads TGTGCCAGCAGCCAAGACGGGACCGAGCTTGAAGCTTTCTTT.

This chain connects TRBV7-8 to TRBJ2-5; 14 positions agree with TRBD2. The CDR3 extends over 17 amino acids. V shed 5 bases, J shed 3 bases, and the junction held 8 bases outside the gene matches. The germline gives CDR1 SGHVS, CDR2 FQNEAQ. The chain's CDR3 is CASSLTSGGALKETQYF. The DNA of the CDR3 is TGTGCCAGCAGCCTGACTAGCGGGGGGGCTTTAAAAGAGACCCAGTACTTC.

This clone was picked up a small number of times. This chain connects TRBV27 to TRBJ2-7, with 10 bases fitting TRBD1. This CDR3 spans 14 amino acids. Trimming cost V 5 bases and J 2 bases; bases outside gene matches: 3. Germline V gives CDR1 MNHEY, CDR2 SMNVEV (reference sequence). CDR3 amino acids: CASSPGQGPYEQYF. In DNA form, the CDR3 reads TGTGCCAGCAGTCCGGGACAGGGGCCCTACGAGCAGTACTTC.

The chain links TRBV27 to TRBJ1-2, with unresolved D. The V gene lost 0 bases and the J gene lost 2 bases, with 10 bases spanning the gap. The CDR3 is 15 amino acids. Germline V gene lookup returns CDR1 MNHEY and CDR2 SMNVEV (reference sequence). Here the CDR3 DNA reads TGTGCCAGCAGTTTATCGCCAGGAACAAACTATGGCTACACCTTC. Translated, it gives CASSLSPGTNYGYTF.

The sample holds a few counts of this clone. The chain joins TRBV27 to TRBJ1-1, with TRBD1 matching over 7 bases. Per the germline V gene, CDR1 is MNHEY and CDR2 is SMNVEV (reference sequence). The CDR3 consists of 14 residues. Trimming took 5 bases from V and 5 from J; bases not matched to a gene: 8. The DNA for the CDR3 is TGTGCCAGCAGTACCGACAGGGATCATACTGAAGCTTTCTTT. Its protein product is CASSTDRDHTEAFF.

This clone was seen a handful of times. The chain uses TRBV6-6 and TRBJ2-1; no clear D gene. Germline lookup yields CDR1 MNHNY and CDR2 SVGAGI (reference sequence). The CDR3 spans 11 residues. V was clipped by 2 bases and J by 8 bases, with 4 bases between them. Here the CDR3 reads CASSYGDEQFF. The CDR3 nucleotides read TGTGCCAGCAGTTACGGGGATGAGCAGTTCTTC.

The rearrangement uses TRBV4-1 and TRBJ2-4; 7 bases map to TRBD2. Trimming removed 4 bases from V and 3 bases from J; junction bases left unmatched: 3. CDR1 is MGHRA and CDR2 is YSYEKL in the germline V gene. The CDR3 has 14 residues. CDR3 sequence: CASSPGGGKNIQYF. CDR3 sequence (DNA): TGCGCCAGCAGCCCGGGGGGAGGCAAAAACATTCAGTACTTC.

The rearrangement uses TRBV5-1 and TRBJ2-5; D assignment may be TRBD1 or TRBD2 (5 bases each). The V gene's germline CDR1 is SGHRS and CDR2 YFSETQ. Trimming shortened V by 0 bases and J by 2 bases, and 11 bases separated the two germline ends. The CDR3 is made up of 15 amino acids. The CDR3 DNA follows: TGCGCCAGCAGCTTGGACTGGGACGGACAAGAGACCCAGTACTTC. Translation gives CASSLDWDGQETQYF.